This T cell receptor beta chain is drawn from a study of blood T cell repertoires in COVID-19. Study-level background: Italy, Spain and the United States were the sources of the convalescent and acute COVID-19 samples. Sample material is recorded as cDNA or gDNA derived from T cells, B-cell-depleted T cells, or PBMCs.

CDR1 is MNHEY, CDR2 SMNVEV, per germline (reference sequence). Trimming took 4 bases from V and 5 from J, leaving 14 bases between them. This CDR3 has 14 residues. This table comes from immunoSEQ multiplex PCR, and its TCRdb copy is limited to in-frame clones, with some not included. The data contain 200,000 to 250,000 clones, roughly 87% of them singletons. The sample comprised peripheral blood. The receptor's source is a man between 35 and 55 years old with active or convalescent COVID-19. V and J are TRBV27 and TRBJ2-5; TRBD1 might be the D (6 bases). The CDR3 region is CASSWGTGWETQYF. The CDR3 region has the DNA TGTGCCAGCAGTTGGGGAACAGGGTGGGAGACCCAGTACTTC.